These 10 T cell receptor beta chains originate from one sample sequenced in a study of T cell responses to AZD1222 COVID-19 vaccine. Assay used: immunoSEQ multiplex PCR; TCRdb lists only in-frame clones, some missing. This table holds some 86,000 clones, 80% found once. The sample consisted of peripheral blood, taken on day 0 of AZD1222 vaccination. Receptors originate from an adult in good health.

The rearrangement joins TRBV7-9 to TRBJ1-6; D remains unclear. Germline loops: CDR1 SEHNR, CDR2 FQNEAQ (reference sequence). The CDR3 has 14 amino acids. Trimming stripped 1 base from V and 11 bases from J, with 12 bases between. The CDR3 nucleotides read TGTGCCAGCAGCTTAGAGGCCGCCGGGGCACCCCTCCACTTT. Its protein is CASSLEAAGAPLHF. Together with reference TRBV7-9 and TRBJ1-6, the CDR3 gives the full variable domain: DTGVSQNPRHKITKRGQNVTFRCDPISEHNRLYWYRQTLGQGPEFLTYFQNEAQLEKSRLLSDRFSAERPKGSFSTLEIQRTEQGDSAMYLCASSLEAAGAPLHFGNGTRLTVT.

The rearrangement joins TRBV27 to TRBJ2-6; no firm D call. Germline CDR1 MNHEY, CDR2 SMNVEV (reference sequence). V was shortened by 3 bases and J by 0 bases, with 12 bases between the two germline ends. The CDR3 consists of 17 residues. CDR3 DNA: TGTGCCAGCAGTTTGGCAGGACCCCGCTCTGGGGCCAACGTCCTGACTTTC. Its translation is CASSLAGPRSGANVLTF.

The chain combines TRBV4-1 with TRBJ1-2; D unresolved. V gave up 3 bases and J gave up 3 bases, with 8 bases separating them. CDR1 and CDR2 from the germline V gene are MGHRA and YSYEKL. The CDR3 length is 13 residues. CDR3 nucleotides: TGCGCCAGCAGCCATGGGGTTGACTATGGCTACACCTTC. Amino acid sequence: CASSHGVDYGYTF.

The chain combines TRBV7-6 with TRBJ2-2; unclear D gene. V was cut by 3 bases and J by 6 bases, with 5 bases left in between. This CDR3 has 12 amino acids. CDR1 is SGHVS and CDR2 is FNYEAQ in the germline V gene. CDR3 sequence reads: CASSFIAGELFF. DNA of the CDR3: TGTGCCAGCAGCTTTATTGCCGGGGAGCTGTTTTTT.

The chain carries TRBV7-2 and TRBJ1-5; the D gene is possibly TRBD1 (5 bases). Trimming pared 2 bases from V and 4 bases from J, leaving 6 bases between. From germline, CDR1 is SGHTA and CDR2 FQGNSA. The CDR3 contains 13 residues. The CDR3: CASSLRQNQPQHF. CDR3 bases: TGTGCCAGCAGCTTAAGACAGAATCAGCCCCAGCATTTT.

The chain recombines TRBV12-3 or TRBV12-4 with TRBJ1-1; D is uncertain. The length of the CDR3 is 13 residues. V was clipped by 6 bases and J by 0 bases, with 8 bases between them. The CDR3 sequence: CASRRRMNTEAFF. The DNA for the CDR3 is TGTGCCAGCAGGAGACGGATGAACACTGAAGCTTTCTTT.

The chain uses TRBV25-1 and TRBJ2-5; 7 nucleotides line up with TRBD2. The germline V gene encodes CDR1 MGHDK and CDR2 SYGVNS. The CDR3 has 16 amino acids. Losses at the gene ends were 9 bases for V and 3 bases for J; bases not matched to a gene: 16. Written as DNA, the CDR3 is TGTGCCAGGTACCCCTCTGGGACTACGAAAAAAGAGACCCAGTACTTC. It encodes CARYPSGTTKKETQYF.

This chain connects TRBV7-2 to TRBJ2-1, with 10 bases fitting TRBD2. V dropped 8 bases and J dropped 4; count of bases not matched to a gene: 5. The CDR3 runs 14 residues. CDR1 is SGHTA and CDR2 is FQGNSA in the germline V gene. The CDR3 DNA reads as TGTGCCAGCGGCACTAGCGGGATATACAATGAGCAGTTCTTC. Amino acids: CASGTSGIYNEQFF.

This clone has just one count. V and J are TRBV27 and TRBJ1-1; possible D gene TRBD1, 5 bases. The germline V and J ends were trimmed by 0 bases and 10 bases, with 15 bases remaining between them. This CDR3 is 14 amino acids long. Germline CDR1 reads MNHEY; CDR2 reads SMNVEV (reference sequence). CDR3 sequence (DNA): TGTGCCAGCAGTTTATCCGGGACCCCGGGTAGAGCTTTCTTT. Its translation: CASSLSGTPGRAFF.

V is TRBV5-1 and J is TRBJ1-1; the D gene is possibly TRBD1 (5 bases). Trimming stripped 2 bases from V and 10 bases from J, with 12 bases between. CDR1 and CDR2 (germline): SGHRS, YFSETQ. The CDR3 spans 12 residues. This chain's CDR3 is CASSFDGRAAFF. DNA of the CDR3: TGCGCCAGCAGCTTTGATGGCAGGGCAGCTTTCTTT.